These 5 T cell receptor beta chains were sequenced from one sample in a study of identical twins. In TCRdb, the 5' RACE reads were re-called with MiXCR into one record per CDR3 protein. The repertoire holds approximately 620,000 distinct CDR3 sequences, 8.6% seen once, with around 0.98% in the top ten. The same sample was also studied in work on yellow fever vaccine responses in identical twins.

Sample: PBMCs. The receptors here all came from a woman aged 18-29 years in good health.

The J gene is TRBJ2-5, the V gene TRBV25-1; either TRBD1 or TRBD2 may supply D (6 bases each). The CDR3 runs 13 residues. The germline V and J ends were trimmed by 2 bases and 5 bases, with 9 bases remaining between them. CDR1 is MGHDK, CDR2 SYGVNS, per germline. CDR3 in DNA: TGTGCCAGCAGTGAACAGGGGAGGGAGACCCAGTACTTC. Protein sequence: CASSEQGRETQYF.

This clonotype has at least ten counts. The rearrangement links TRBV5-1 to TRBJ1-2; D is possibly TRBD1 (5 bases). This CDR3 has 14 amino acids. Germline CDR1 SGHRS, CDR2 YFSETQ. The ends were cut back, 3 bases at V and 2 bases at J, with 11 bases in the middle. CDR3 amino acids: CASSSRVGNYGYTF. The CDR3 DNA reads as TGCGCCAGCAGCTCCAGGGTGGGCAACTATGGCTACACCTTC.

The rearrangement joins TRBV7-6 to TRBJ2-6; either TRBD1 or TRBD2 may supply D (5 bases each). Trimming took off 5 bases at V and 0 bases at J, with 17 bases between the two ends. Looked up from germline, CDR1 is SGHVS and CDR2 is FNYEAQ. The CDR3 runs to 18 residues. The CDR3 protein is CASSLRDGTASGANVLTF. The CDR3 nucleotides read TGTGCCAGCAGCCTCAGAGATGGGACGGCCTCTGGGGCCAACGTCCTGACTTTC.

The CDR3 bases are TGTGCCAGTCTAAGGGAGAACACTGAAGCTTTCTTT. The encoded protein is CASLRENTEAFF. The chain links TRBV19 to TRBJ1-1; D uncertain. Trimming cost V 8 bases and J 1 base, with 8 bases left between them. CDR1 LNHDA and CDR2 SQIVND come from the germline V gene (reference sequence). The CDR3 totals 12 residues.

In its sample, this clonotype was seen a few times. The chain joins TRBV5-1 to TRBJ2-7, with 11 positions matching TRBD2. The CDR3 covers 15 residues. From germline, CDR1 is SGHRS and CDR2 YFSETQ. V was clipped by 5 bases and J by 2 bases; unmatched bases: 6. CDR3 nucleotide sequence: TGCGCCAGCAGGACGGGACTAGCGGAGACCTACGAGCAGTACTTC. The encoded protein is CASRTGLAETYEQYF.